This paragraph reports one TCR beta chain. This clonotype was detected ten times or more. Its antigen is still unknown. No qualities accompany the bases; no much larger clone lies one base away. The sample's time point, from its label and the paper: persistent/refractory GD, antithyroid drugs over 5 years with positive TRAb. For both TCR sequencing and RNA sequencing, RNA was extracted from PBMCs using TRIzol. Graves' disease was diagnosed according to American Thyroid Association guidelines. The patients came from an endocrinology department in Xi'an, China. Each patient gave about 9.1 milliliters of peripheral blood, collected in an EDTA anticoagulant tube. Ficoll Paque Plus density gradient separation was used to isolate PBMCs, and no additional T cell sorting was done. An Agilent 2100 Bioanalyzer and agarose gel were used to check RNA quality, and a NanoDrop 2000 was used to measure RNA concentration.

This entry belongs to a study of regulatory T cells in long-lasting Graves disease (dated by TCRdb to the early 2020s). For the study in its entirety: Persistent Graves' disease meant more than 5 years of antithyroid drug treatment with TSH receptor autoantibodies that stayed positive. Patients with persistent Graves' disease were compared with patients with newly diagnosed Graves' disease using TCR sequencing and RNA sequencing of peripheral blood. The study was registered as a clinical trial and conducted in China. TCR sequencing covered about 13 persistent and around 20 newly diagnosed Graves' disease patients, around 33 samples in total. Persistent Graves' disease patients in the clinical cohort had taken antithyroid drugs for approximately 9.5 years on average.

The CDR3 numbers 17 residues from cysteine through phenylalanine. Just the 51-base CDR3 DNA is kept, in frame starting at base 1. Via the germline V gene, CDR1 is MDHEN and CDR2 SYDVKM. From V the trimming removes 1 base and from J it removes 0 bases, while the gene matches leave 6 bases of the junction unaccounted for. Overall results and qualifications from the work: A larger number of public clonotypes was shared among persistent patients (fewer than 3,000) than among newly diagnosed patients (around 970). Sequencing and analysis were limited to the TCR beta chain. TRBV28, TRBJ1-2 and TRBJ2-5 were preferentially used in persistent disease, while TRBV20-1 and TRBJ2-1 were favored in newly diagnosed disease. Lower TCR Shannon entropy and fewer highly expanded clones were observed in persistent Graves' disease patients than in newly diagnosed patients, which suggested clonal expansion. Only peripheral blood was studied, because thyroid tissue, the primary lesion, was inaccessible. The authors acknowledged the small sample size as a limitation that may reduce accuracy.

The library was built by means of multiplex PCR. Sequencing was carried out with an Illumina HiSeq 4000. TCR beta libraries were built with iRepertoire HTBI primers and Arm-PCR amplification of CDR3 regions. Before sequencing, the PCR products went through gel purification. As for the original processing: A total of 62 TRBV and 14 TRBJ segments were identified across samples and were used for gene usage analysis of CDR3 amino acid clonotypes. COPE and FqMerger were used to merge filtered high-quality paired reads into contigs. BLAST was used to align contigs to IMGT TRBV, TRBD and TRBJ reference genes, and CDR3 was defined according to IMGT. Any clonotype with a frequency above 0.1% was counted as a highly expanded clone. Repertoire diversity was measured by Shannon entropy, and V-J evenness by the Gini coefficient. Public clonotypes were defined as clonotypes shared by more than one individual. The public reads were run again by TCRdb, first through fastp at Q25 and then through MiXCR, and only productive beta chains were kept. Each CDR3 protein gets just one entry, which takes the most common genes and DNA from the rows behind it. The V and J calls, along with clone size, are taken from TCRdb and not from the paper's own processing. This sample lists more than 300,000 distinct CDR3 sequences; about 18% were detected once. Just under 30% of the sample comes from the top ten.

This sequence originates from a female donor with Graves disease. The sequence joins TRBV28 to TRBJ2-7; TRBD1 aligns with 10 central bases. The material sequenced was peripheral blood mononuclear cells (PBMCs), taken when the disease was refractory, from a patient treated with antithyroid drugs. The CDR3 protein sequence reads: CASSLSLGTGVSYEQYF. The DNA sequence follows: TGTGCCAGCAGTTTATCCCTAGGGACAGGGGTCTCCTACGAGCAGTACTTC.